The 12 T cell receptor beta chains reported below all come from one sample, sequenced in a study of T cell repertoires in aging, cancer and after chemotherapy (dated by TCRdb to about 2019). Instead of sorted cells or RNA, genomic DNA extracted from peripheral blood served as the source for amplifying TCR beta rearrangements. Sequencer: Illumina MiSeq. Multiplex touch-down PCR with a mixed TRB-A/B primer pool was used to amplify rearranged TRB sequences covering the V, D and J segments. The public reads were quality trimmed at Q25 with fastp and then assembled into clones with MiXCR by TCRdb, keeping productive beta chains. Identical CDR3 protein sequences are pooled into one entry, listed with their most common genes and DNA. Recorded for this sample are 2,000 to 2,500 distinct CDR3 sequences; around 25% of them occurred a single time. The ten biggest clones cover 5% to 7% of the sample. Material for sequencing was blood. These receptors all stem from a human donor with a solid tumor.

The V and J genes are TRBV27 and TRBJ1-1; D may be TRBD1 (5 bases). V was pared by 3 bases and J by 5 bases, with 10 bases between. The CDR3 sequence is 13 residues long. Germline V gene data show CDR1 as MNHEY and CDR2 as SMNVEV (reference sequence). In nucleotides, the CDR3 is TGTGCCAGCAGTTTTGGGGGGATAACTGAAGCTTTCTTT. Translation: CASSFGGITEAFF.

A few counts support this clonotype. The chain is built from TRBV7-9 and TRBJ2-7; 8 positions match TRBD1. Unmatched junction bases numbered 11, after V lost 4 bases and J lost 3 bases. The CDR3 consists of 16 residues. Germline CDR1 reads SEHNR; CDR2 reads FQNEAQ (reference sequence). For the CDR3, the DNA is TGTGCCAGCAGCTCAGGCAGGGGGCCGGGAAGCTACGAGCAGTACTTC. Residues: CASSSGRGPGSYEQYF.

The chain recombines TRBV20-1 with TRBJ2-2; the D gene is possibly TRBD2 (6 bases). Germline values: CDR1 DFQATT, CDR2 SNEGSKA (reference sequence). CDR3 size: 18 residues. The V end was cut by 5 bases, the J end by 0 bases, with 22 bases between. The DNA for the CDR3 is TGCAGTGCTTCCGCTCAGGGAGGTGGGCGGACGAACACCGGGGAGCTGTTTTTT. Residues: CSASAQGGGRTNTGELFF.

The chain employs TRBV11-2 and TRBJ2-7; weak D call: TRBD1 (6 bases). The CDR3 is 13 residues long. V was shortened by 3 bases and J by 3 bases, with 9 bases between the two germline ends. From germline, CDR1 is SGHAT and CDR2 FQNNGV. CDR3 sequence (DNA): TGTGCCAGCAGCTTTGGACAGCTCTACGAGCAGTACTTC. Its protein is CASSFGQLYEQYF.

This sequence joins TRBV7-2 and TRBJ1-4; a weak D match, TRBD1 (5 bases). The CDR3 extends over 14 amino acids. The ends were cut back, 5 bases at V and 6 bases at J, with 13 bases in the middle. CDR1 SGHTA and CDR2 FQGNSA come from the germline V gene. The DNA of the CDR3 is TGTGCCAGCAGCCCAGGGAGGGTACATGAAAAACTGTTTTTT. The encoded protein is CASSPGRVHEKLFF.

This sequence joins TRBV6-1 and TRBJ1-3; D is unclear. The CDR3 runs to 16 residues. Germline V gene data show CDR1 as MNHNS and CDR2 as SASEGT. Trimming cost V 0 bases and J 4 bases, with 13 bases left between them. CDR3 in amino acids: CASSEARLNSGNTIYF. CDR3 DNA: TGTGCCAGCAGTGAAGCTAGATTAAACTCCGGAAACACCATATATTTT.

The chain links TRBV27 to TRBJ2-3, with TRBD2 matching over 9 bases. Trimming cost V 7 bases and J 1 base; bases outside gene matches: 24. Germline-derived CDR1 and CDR2 are MNHEY and SMNVEV (reference sequence). The CDR3 is made up of 21 amino acids. DNA for the CDR3: TGTGCCAGCACCCAGGTTTTAGCGGGAGTTGGCGGCCGCCTGGGCACAGATACGCAGTATTTT. Amino acids: CASTQVLAGVGGRLGTDTQYF.

This sequence joins TRBV10-3 and TRBJ2-1, with no clear D. Between the trimmed V and J ends, which lost 6 bases and 8 bases, there was a span of 11 bases. CDR1 and CDR2 (germline): ENHRY, SYGVKD. This CDR3 spans 12 amino acids. CDR3 in DNA: TGTGCCATCAGCCGTTCGGTCGATGAGCAGTTCTTC. Translated: CAISRSVDEQFF.

CDR3 nucleotide sequence: TGTGCCAGTAGTCGGGATAGCGGGGGCACAGATACGCAGTATTTT. Amino acids: CASSRDSGGTDTQYF. This rearrangement joins TRBV19 to TRBJ2-3; 8 nucleotides align to TRBD2. The length of the CDR3 is 15 residues. Per germline, CDR1 LNHDA and CDR2 SQIVND (reference sequence). V dropped 5 bases and J dropped 1; count of bases not matched to a gene: 5.

V gene TRBV19 combines with J gene TRBJ2-3, with a tentative D call TRBD2 (5 bases). The length of the CDR3 is 14 residues. Germline values: CDR1 LNHDA, CDR2 SQIVND (reference sequence). Trimming took off 7 bases at V and 10 bases at J, with 21 bases between the two ends. The CDR3 loop reads CASITRGLMEPQYF. The CDR3 coding sequence is TGTGCCAGTATCACTAGAGGGCTGATGGAGCCGCAGTATTTT.

This clonotype is labeled as large. The J gene is TRBJ1-1, the V gene TRBV29-1; 7 nucleotides match TRBD1. V was clipped by 4 bases and J by 1 base; unmatched bases: 6. CDR3 size: 14 residues. Germline-derived CDR1 and CDR2 are SQVTM and ANQGSEA. The DNA of the CDR3 is TGCAGCGTTGTGCCTGGGACAGCGAACACTGAAGCTTTCTTT. It encodes CSVVPGTANTEAFF. Full variable domain (outside the CDR3, taken from reference TRBV29-1 and TRBJ1-1): SAVISQKPSRDICQRGTSLTIQCQVDSQVTMMFWYRQQPGQSLTLIATANQGSEATYESGFVIDKFPISRPNLTFSTLTVSNMSPEDSSIYLCSVVPGTANTEAFFGQGTRLTVV.

This clonotype qualifies as medium-sized. The chain uses TRBV27 and TRBJ1-1; D is ambiguous. Germline assignment: CDR1 MNHEY and CDR2 SMNVEV (reference sequence). Between the trimmed V and J ends, which lost 6 bases and 3 bases, there was a span of 11 bases. This CDR3 contains 13 residues. Here the CDR3 reads CASSREGDTEAFF. In nucleotides, the CDR3 is TGTGCCAGCAGCCGCGAGGGAGACACTGAAGCTTTCTTT.